The next 17 T cell receptor beta chains were all read from a single sample in a study of shared clonotypes between healthy human individuals. CD45RO negativity and positive selection for CCR7 defined naive CD8 cells, a population that excluded terminally differentiated effector memory CD45RA+ cells. Sequenced by immunoSEQ multiplex PCR; TCRdb stores in-frame clones only, minus some. The table includes more than 2 million clones, about 94% detected once. Sequencing was carried out using naive CD8+ T cells sorted from blood. The receptors shown here come from a young man in good health.

This chain links TRBV4-1 with TRBJ1-2, with D possibly being TRBD1 (5 bases). Germline CDR1 reads MGHRA; CDR2 reads YSYEKL. V shed 1 base and J shed 13 bases, with 25 bases lying between them. The CDR3 contains 16 residues. The CDR3 loop is CASSQGGEGKTRGSTF. The CDR3 coding sequence is TGCGCCAGCAGCCAAGGGGGCGAGGGGAAGACTCGAGGATCCACCTTC.

The V and J genes are TRBV14 and TRBJ2-7; D unresolved. Germline CDR1 and CDR2: SGHDN and FVKESK. Trimming took off 0 bases at V and 0 bases at J, with 9 bases between the two ends. The CDR3 is made up of 15 amino acids. In DNA, the CDR3 is TGTGCCAGCAGCCAAGAGAGACACCACTCCTACGAGCAGTACTTC. It translates to CASSQERHHSYEQYF.

The V call is TRBV4-1, the J call TRBJ2-1, with 8 positions matching TRBD1. The CDR3 length is 13 residues. Germline trimming cut 1 base from V and 9 bases from J; bases unmatched to any gene: 2. The germline V gene has CDR1 MGHRA and CDR2 YSYEKL. CDR3 bases: TGCGCCAGCAGCCAAGGGACAGGGTTTGAGCAGTTCTTC. Encoded protein: CASSQGTGFEQFF.

A note on this clone: Other DNA sequences within the sample encode an identical CDR3. This chain links TRBV6-5 with TRBJ2-2; possibly TRBD2 for D (6 bases). CDR1 is MNHEY and CDR2 is SVGAGI in the germline V gene. The CDR3 covers 14 residues. V gave up 6 bases and J gave up 1 base, with 9 bases separating them. The CDR3 DNA reads as TGTGCCAGCAGCCCCGGGGGGAACACCGGGGAGCTGTTTTTT. It specifies CASSPGGNTGELFF.

This clone has just one count. The J gene is TRBJ2-2, the V gene TRBV13; D is undetermined. The CDR3 is made up of 14 amino acids. CDR1 is PRHDT, CDR2 FYEKMQ, per germline (reference sequence). V lost 5 bases and J lost 7, with 14 bases in between. The CDR3 here is CASSIIQVDGELFF. The CDR3 region has the DNA TGTGCCAGCAGCATCATCCAGGTGGACGGGGAGCTGTTTTTT.

CDR3 bases: TGTGCCAGCAGTCTTCTCCTCCCTACGCGGGACAATGAGCAGTTCTTC. As protein: CASSLLLPTRDNEQFF. The chain links TRBV27 to TRBJ2-1; D possibly corresponds to TRBD2 (5 bases). Trimming cost V 5 bases and J 5 bases, with 19 bases left between them. CDR3 length: 16 amino acids. From germline, CDR1 is MNHEY and CDR2 SMNVEV (reference sequence).

The chain combines TRBV29-1 with TRBJ2-7, with TRBD1 as a possible D gene (5 bases). Between the trimmed V and J ends, which lost 7 bases and 2 bases, there was a span of 12 bases. The V gene's germline CDR1 is SQVTM and CDR2 ANQGSEA. The CDR3 contains 12 residues. This CDR3 is CSAVGQTYEQYF. CDR3 in DNA: TGCAGCGCAGTAGGACAAACCTACGAGCAGTACTTC.

The chain is built from TRBV23-1 and TRBJ1-1; D remains unclear. TRBV23-1 is reported as an ORF; its role is uncertain. The CDR3 extends over 15 amino acids. Trimming pared 7 bases from V and 2 bases from J, leaving 17 bases between. This CDR3 is CASNPGRVLNTEAFF. CDR3 DNA sequence: TGCGCCAGCAATCCGGGCCGCGTCCTCAACACTGAAGCTTTCTTT.

The rearrangement joins TRBV27 to TRBJ2-7, with 8 bases matching TRBD1. In germline, CDR1 is MNHEY, CDR2 SMNVEV (reference sequence). The trim removed 4 bases at V and 2 bases at J, leaving 10 bases unmatched. CDR3 length: 16 residues. The CDR3 DNA is TGTGCCAGCAGTTCATCCCAGGGGGCGCTCACCTACGAGCAGTACTTC. Protein sequence: CASSSSQGALTYEQYF.

V is TRBV7-9 and J is TRBJ1-1, with a possible D match to TRBD1 (5 bases). Looked up from germline, CDR1 is SEHNR and CDR2 is FQNEAQ (reference sequence). Trimming shortened V by 8 bases and J by 3 bases, and 22 bases separated the two germline ends. The CDR3 runs to 16 residues. The CDR3 spells CASDPLGLEGYTEAFF. The CDR3 DNA reads as TGTGCCAGCGACCCCCTCGGATTAGAGGGGTACACTGAAGCTTTCTTT.

The J gene is TRBJ2-7, the V gene TRBV6-1; 9 nucleotides match TRBD1. The trim removed 3 bases at V and 4 bases at J, leaving 10 bases unmatched. The CDR3 has 16 residues. Germline V gene lookup returns CDR1 MNHNS and CDR2 SASEGT. CDR3 sequence (DNA): TGTGCCAGCAGTGAGGGGGGGACAGGGTCCGCGTACGAGCAGTACTTC. It codes for CASSEGGTGSAYEQYF.

This clone was detected only once. The V and J genes are TRBV6-9 and TRBJ1-1; TRBD1 matches at 7 bases. This CDR3 is 17 amino acids long. V was pared by 10 bases and J by 2 bases, with 19 bases of the junction left unmatched. Germline lookup yields CDR1 MNHGY and CDR2 SVAAGI. The CDR3 nucleotides are TGTGCCATCCGTGGCGCTGGACAGGAACTTCTTAACACTGAAGCTTTCTTT. Encoded protein: CAIRGAGQELLNTEAFF.

V gene TRBV29-1 combines with J gene TRBJ1-1, with D unresolved. V shed 1 base and J shed 4 bases, with 16 bases lying between them. Germline V gene lookup returns CDR1 SQVTM and CDR2 ANQGSEA. This CDR3 comprises 15 residues. This CDR3 reads CSVEGDVGLGTEAFF. As DNA, the CDR3 is TGCAGCGTTGAAGGTGACGTGGGATTGGGCACTGAAGCTTTCTTT.

This clone appeared once. V is TRBV27 and J is TRBJ2-7; D not certain. Germline lookup yields CDR1 MNHEY and CDR2 SMNVEV (reference sequence). The V end was cut by 5 bases, the J end by 4 bases, with 9 bases between. The length of the CDR3 is 12 residues. In nucleotides, the CDR3 is TGTGCCAGCAGTGCTACTGGGTACGAGCAGTACTTC. This sequence encodes CASSATGYEQYF.

The rearrangement joins TRBV14 to TRBJ2-1, with D hard to call. Germline lookup yields CDR1 SGHDN and CDR2 FVKESK. The ends were cut back, 4 bases at V and 4 bases at J, with 14 bases in the middle. The CDR3 is 15 amino acids. The CDR3: CASSPRLFVYNEQFF. DNA of the CDR3: TGTGCCAGCAGCCCCCGCCTGTTCGTTTACAATGAGCAGTTCTTC.

The chain uses TRBV7-9 and TRBJ2-7; weak D call: TRBD1 (6 bases). Germline V lookup: CDR1 SEHNR, CDR2 FQNEAQ (reference sequence). The CDR3 spans 14 residues. V was cut by 5 bases and J by 0 bases, with 11 bases left in between. Here the CDR3 reads CASSGSTGSYEQYF. The DNA of the CDR3 is TGTGCCAGCAGCGGATCGACAGGCTCCTACGAGCAGTACTTC.

About this clone itself: The sample contains more than one DNA sequence encoding this CDR3. The chain links TRBV6-5 to TRBJ1-2, with 7 nucleotides matching TRBD1. V lost 0 bases, J lost 4 bases, and 2 bases stayed unmatched. Germline V gene lookup returns CDR1 MNHEY and CDR2 SVGAGI. The CDR3 totals 14 residues. The CDR3 sequence is CASSYSEGAYGYTF. The CDR3, as DNA: TGTGCCAGCAGTTACTCCGAGGGGGCCTATGGCTACACCTTC.